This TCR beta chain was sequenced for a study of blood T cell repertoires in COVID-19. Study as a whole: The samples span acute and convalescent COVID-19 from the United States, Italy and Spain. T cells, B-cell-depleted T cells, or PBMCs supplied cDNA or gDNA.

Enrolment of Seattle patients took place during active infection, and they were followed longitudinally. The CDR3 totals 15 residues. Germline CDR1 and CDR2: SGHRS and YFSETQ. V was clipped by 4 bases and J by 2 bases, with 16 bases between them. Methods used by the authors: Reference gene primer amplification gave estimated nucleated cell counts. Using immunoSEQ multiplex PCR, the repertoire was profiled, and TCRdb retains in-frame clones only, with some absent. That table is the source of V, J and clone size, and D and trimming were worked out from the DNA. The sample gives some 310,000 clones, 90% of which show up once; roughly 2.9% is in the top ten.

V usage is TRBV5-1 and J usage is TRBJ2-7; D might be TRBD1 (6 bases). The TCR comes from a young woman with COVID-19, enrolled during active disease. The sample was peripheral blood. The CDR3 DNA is TGCGCCAGCAGCCAGACGACAGGAGGCACCTACGAGCAGTACTTC. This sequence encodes CASSQTTGGTYEQYF.